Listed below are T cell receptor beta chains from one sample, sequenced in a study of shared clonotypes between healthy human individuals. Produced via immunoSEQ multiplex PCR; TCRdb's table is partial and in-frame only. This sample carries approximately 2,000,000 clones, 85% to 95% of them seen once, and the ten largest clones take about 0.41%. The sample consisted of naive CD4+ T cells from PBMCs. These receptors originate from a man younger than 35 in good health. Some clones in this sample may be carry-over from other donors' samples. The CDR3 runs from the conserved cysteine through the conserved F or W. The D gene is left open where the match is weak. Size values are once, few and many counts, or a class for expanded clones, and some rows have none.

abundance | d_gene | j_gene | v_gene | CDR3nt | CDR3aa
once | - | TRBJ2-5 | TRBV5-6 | TGTGCCAGCAGCCCCAGGGGGGCGGGAGAGACCCAGTACTTC | CASSPRGAGETQYF
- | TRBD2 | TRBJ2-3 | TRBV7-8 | TGTGCCAGCAGCTTACTTAGGAGCGGGAAAAGCACAGATACGCAGTATTTT | CASSLLRSGKSTDTQYF
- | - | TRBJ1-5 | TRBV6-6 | TGTGCCAGCAGTTACTCCAGGGCTAGCAATCAGCCCCAGCATTTT | CASSYSRASNQPQHF
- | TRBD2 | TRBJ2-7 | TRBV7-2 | TGTGCCAGCAGCCCATCCTTGGGGGGGACTATCTACGAGCAGTACTTC | CASSPSLGGTIYEQYF
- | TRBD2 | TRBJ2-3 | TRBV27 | TGTGCCAGCAGTCCAGGGACTAGCGGCACAGATACGCAGTATTTT | CASSPGTSGTDTQYF
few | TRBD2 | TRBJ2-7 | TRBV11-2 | TGTGCCAGCAGCGCGGGTGGCAGGGGACTAGTCGAGCAGTACTTC | CASSAGGRGLVEQYF
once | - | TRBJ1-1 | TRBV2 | TGTGCCAGCTTGACAGTCAACACTGAAGCTTTCTTT | CASLTVNTEAFF
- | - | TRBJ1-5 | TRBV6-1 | TGTGCCAGCGGTGAAGTGGGAAATCAGCCCCAGCATTTT | CASGEVGNQPQHF
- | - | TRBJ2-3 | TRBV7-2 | TGTGCCAGCAGCGCTCTGCTCGGGGGCACAGATACGCAGTATTTT | CASSALLGGTDTQYF
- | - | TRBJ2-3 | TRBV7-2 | TGTGCCAGCAGCTTAGTGGGTACAGATACGCAGTATTTT | CASSLVGTDTQYF
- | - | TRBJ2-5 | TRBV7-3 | TGTGCCAGCAGCCCCTCGGGGCACCAAGAGACCCAGTACTTC | CASSPSGHQETQYF
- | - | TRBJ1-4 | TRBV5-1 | TGCGCCAGCAGCTTGGAGGGGGGGAGTGCGGAAAAACTGTTTTTT | CASSLEGGSAEKLFF
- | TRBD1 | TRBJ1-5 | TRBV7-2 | TGTGCCAGCAGCTCGTCGGACAGGTTGTCTCAGCCCCAGCATTTT | CASSSSDRLSQPQHF
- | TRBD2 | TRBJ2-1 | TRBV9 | TGTGCCAGCAGCGGAGGTTCTAGCGGGAGGGTGGATGAGCAGTTCTTC | CASSGGSSGRVDEQFF
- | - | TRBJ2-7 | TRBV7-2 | TGTGCCAGCAGCTTCGAGGGGGGAGCTCATTACGAGCAGTACTTC | CASSFEGGAHYEQYF
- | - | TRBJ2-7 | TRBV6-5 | TGTGCCAGCAGTTACTACAGGGAGGGAGCCTACGAGCAGTACTTC | CASSYYREGAYEQYF